A single sample is the source of the 17 T cell receptor beta chains below, sequenced in a study of CD8 T cells in Susac syndrome. The authors reverse transcribed roughly 0.5 to 1 ug RNA with random hexamers. From the immunoSEQ multiplex PCR reads, TCRdb called clonotypes with MiXCR, one entry per CDR3 protein. The sample gives some 210,000 distinct CDR3 sequences, approximately 94% of which show up once; 0.15% to 0.2% is in the top ten. The sample comprised CD4+ T cells from PBMCs. The receptors come from a human donor with Susac syndrome.

The V and J genes are TRBV7-2 and TRBJ2-5, with 7 bases identical to TRBD2. From germline, CDR1 is SGHTA and CDR2 FQGNSA. V gave up 8 bases and J gave up 1 base; unmatched junction bases: 7. This CDR3 region has 14 residues. The CDR3 bases are TGTGCCAGCCGGGGACTACCCATCCAAGAGACCCAGTACTTC. Translating gives CASRGLPIQETQYF.

V is TRBV19 and J is TRBJ2-3; possibly TRBD1 for D (5 bases). Germline V gene data show CDR1 as LNHDA and CDR2 as SQIVND (reference sequence). CDR3 length: 16 amino acids. The V end was cut by 9 bases, the J end by 0 bases, with 19 bases between. CDR3 coding DNA: TGTGCCAGCCGAGAAGGGGCACGCTATAGCACAGATACGCAGTATTTT. Translation gives CASREGARYSTDTQYF.

The rearrangement uses TRBV5-4 and TRBJ2-5; 10 bases align to TRBD2. Germline trimming cut 0 bases from V and 3 bases from J; bases unmatched to any gene: 2. The CDR3 consists of 15 residues. CDR1 is SGHNT and CDR2 is YYREEE in the germline V gene (reference sequence). The CDR3 reads CASSLVGTSEETQYF. The DNA for the CDR3 is TGTGCCAGCAGCTTGGTAGGGACTAGCGAAGAGACCCAGTACTTC.

The rearrangement joins TRBV30 to TRBJ2-1; 9 nucleotides agree with TRBD2. Germline V gene lookup returns CDR1 GTSNPN and CDR2 SVGIG (reference sequence). V shed 2 bases, J shed 0 bases, and the junction held 5 bases outside the gene matches. CDR3 length: 16 amino acids. The chain's CDR3 is CAWSLSAGGSYNEQFF. The CDR3 nucleotides are TGTGCCTGGAGTCTCTCAGCGGGGGGCTCCTACAATGAGCAGTTCTTC.

This clonotype was picked up one time. The chain carries TRBV20-1 and TRBJ2-2; TRBD1 agrees at 8 bases. The ends lost 3 bases at V and 2 bases at J; junction bases unmatched: 2. The CDR3 length is 14 residues. Germline lookup yields CDR1 DFQATT and CDR2 SNEGSKA (reference sequence). The DNA for the CDR3 is TGCAGTGCTAGTGACAGGGGTAACACCGGGGAGCTGTTTTTT. Translated: CSASDRGNTGELFF.

Concerning this clonotype itself: Its ends do not fully match the called genes, so a read error is possible. The chain has TRBV5-4 and TRBJ2-5, with 9 nucleotides matching TRBD1. Germline CDR1 SGHNT, CDR2 YYREEE (reference sequence). This CDR3 is 16 amino acids long. The CDR3 DNA reads as TGTGCCAGCAGCCCGCCCGGGACAGGGAACCAAAAGACCCAGTACTTC. Protein: CASSPPGTGNQKTQYF.

This chain connects TRBV7-2 to TRBJ1-6; 9 nucleotides align to TRBD1. The length of the CDR3 is 15 residues. Looked up from germline, CDR1 is SGHTA and CDR2 is FQGNSA. Trimming cost V 5 bases and J 10 bases; bases outside gene matches: 9. In DNA form, the CDR3 reads TGTGCCAGCAGCCCCGGGGGACAGGGTAACTCACCCCTCCACTTT. It specifies CASSPGGQGNSPLHF.

This chain links TRBV3-1 with TRBJ1-1; 8 bases align to TRBD1. This CDR3 has 17 residues. CDR1 and CDR2 from the germline V gene are LGHDT and YNNKEL (reference sequence). V was clipped by 0 bases and J by 3 bases; unmatched bases: 9. As DNA, the CDR3 is TGTGCCAGCAGCCAAGATCTTGGCAGGGGGCCCGACACTGAAGCTTTCTTT. As protein: CASSQDLGRGPDTEAFF.

The rearrangement uses TRBV7-2 and TRBJ2-7, with D possibly TRBD2 on 5 matching bases. CDR1 is SGHTA, CDR2 FQGNSA, per germline. Between the trimmed V and J ends, which lost 4 bases and 6 bases, there was a span of 16 bases. The length of the CDR3 is 14 residues. This CDR3 is CASSSRRPGGEQYF. The CDR3 region has the DNA TGTGCCAGCAGCTCTCGGCGCCCCGGAGGCGAGCAGTACTTC.

The chain combines TRBV7-2 with TRBJ2-1, with D tentatively TRBD1 or TRBD2 (5 bases each). CDR3 size: 16 residues. V gave up 5 bases and J gave up 2 bases, with 16 bases separating them. Looked up from germline, CDR1 is SGHTA and CDR2 is FQGNSA. The CDR3 coding sequence is TGTGCCAGCAGCCTCAGCGGAGCAGGGACCTACAATGAGCAGTTCTTC. This encodes CASSLSGAGTYNEQFF.

This rearrangement joins TRBV12-3 or TRBV12-4 to TRBJ2-3; 9 nucleotides line up with TRBD1. J gave up 0 bases and V 4 bases, and 5 bases lay outside the gene matches. The CDR3 sequence is 16 residues long. The DNA for the CDR3 is TGTGCCAGCAGTTCACAGGGGGCGCTGAGCACAGATACGCAGTATTTT. Amino acid sequence: CASSSQGALSTDTQYF.

The chain links TRBV25-1 to TRBJ2-2; a possible D gene is TRBD2 (5 bases). This CDR3 comprises 17 residues. The V gene lost 6 bases and the J gene lost 3 bases, with 20 bases spanning the gap. The germline CDR1 and CDR2 sequences are MGHDK and SYGVNS. For the CDR3, the DNA is TGTGCCAGCAGGTATTCTTCGGCCACGAGGGACACCGGGGAGCTGTTTTTT. It codes for CASRYSSATRDTGELFF.

The V and J genes are TRBV5-1 and TRBJ1-1; D remains ambiguous. The CDR3 loop spans 13 amino acids. V lost 3 bases, J lost 3 bases, and 9 bases lay in between. The germline CDR1 and CDR2 sequences are SGHRS and YFSETQ. The CDR3 protein is CASSSAVHTEAFF. For the CDR3, the DNA is TGCGCCAGCAGCTCTGCCGTCCACACTGAAGCTTTCTTT.

This chain links TRBV6-2 or TRBV6-3 with TRBJ2-5; 8 positions agree with TRBD1. This CDR3 contains 16 residues. V shed 6 bases and J 1 base; nucleotides not matched to a gene: 10. Germline V gives CDR1 MNHEY, CDR2 SVGEGT. This chain's CDR3 is CASSDRDRSFQETQYF. The CDR3 DNA sequence: TGTGCCAGCAGCGACCGGGACAGGAGTTTCCAAGAGACCCAGTACTTC.

In this sample, this clonotype turned up once. This chain uses TRBV4-2 with TRBJ2-2; 7 bases are a match to TRBD1. J lost 4 bases, V lost 8 bases, and 10 bases had no gene match. From germline, CDR1 is LGHNA and CDR2 YNFKEQ. The CDR3 runs to 15 residues. DNA for the CDR3: TGTGCCAGCTCCTCACGACAGGGCGGCACCGGGGAGCTGTTTTTT. Translated: CASSSRQGGTGELFF.

The chain recombines TRBV6-1 with TRBJ2-6, with 11 bases fitting TRBD1. Trimming at V came to 5 bases and at J to 0 bases, leaving 3 bases not matched to a gene. CDR1 is MNHNS, CDR2 SASEGT, per germline. This CDR3 contains 17 residues. This CDR3 is CASSRTGGPSGANVLTF. CDR3 coding DNA: TGTGCCAGCAGTCGGACAGGGGGCCCCTCTGGGGCCAACGTCCTGACTTTC.

The CDR3 spells CASSHPGARGGTEAFF. CDR3 DNA sequence: TGTGCCAGCAGTCATCCTGGGGCCAGGGGAGGCACTGAAGCTTTCTTT. The rearrangement uses TRBV12-3 or TRBV12-4 and TRBJ1-1; TRBD1 is a possible D gene (6 bases). The CDR3 runs 16 residues. Trimming left V 5 bases short and J 4 bases short, with 20 bases between.